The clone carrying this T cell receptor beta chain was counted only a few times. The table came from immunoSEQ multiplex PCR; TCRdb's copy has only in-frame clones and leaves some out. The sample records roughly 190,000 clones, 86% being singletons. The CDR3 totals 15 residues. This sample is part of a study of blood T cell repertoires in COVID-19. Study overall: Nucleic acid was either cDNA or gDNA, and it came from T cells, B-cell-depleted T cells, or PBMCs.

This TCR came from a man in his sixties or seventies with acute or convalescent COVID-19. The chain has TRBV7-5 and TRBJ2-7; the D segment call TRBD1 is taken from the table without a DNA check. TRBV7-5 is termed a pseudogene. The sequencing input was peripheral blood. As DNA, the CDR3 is TGTGCCAGAAGCTGGAAACAGGGGTGGAGGGGCGAGCAGTACTTC. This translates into CARSWKQGWRGEQYF.